The rows below give T cell receptor beta chains drawn from one sample of a study of Graves' ophthalmopathy and Graves' hyperthyroidism. TCRdb passed the multiplex PCR reads through MiXCR, listing each CDR3 protein once. Of fewer than 650,000 distinct CDR3 sequences in the sample, 22% were seen once. Sequences were obtained from peripheral blood. These receptors all come from a woman aged 18-29 years with stable Graves' hyperthyroidism. Some clones in this sample may be carry-over from other donors' samples. CDR3s include the opening cysteine and the closing phenylalanine or tryptophan. Fields, in order: V gene, D gene, J gene, clone size, CDR3 protein, CDR3 DNA. The D gene is left open where the match is weak. Clone size is given for some rows only: seen once, a few or many times, or a class if the clone is expanded.

TRBV19	-	TRBJ2-5	-	CASSPSSMETQYF	TGTGCCAGTAGTCCTTCTAGCATGGAGACCCAGTACTTC
TRBV2	TRBD1	TRBJ2-7	many	CASSNPGQGGRNEQYF	TGTGCCAGCAGTAACCCGGGACAGGGTGGTAGGAACGAGCAGTACTTC
TRBV6-5	-	TRBJ2-7	-	CASSYSYSTYEQYF	TGTGCCAGCAGTTATTCCTATAGCACCTACGAGCAGTACTTC
TRBV11-2	-	TRBJ1-2	many	CASSLQGYYGYTF	TGTGCCAGCAGCTTACAGGGCTACTATGGCTACACCTTC
TRBV13	-	TRBJ1-3	many	CASSLRGAGNTIYF	TGTGCCAGCAGCTTACGGGGAGCTGGAAACACCATATATTTT
TRBV12-3/TRBV12-4	TRBD1	TRBJ1-2	-	CASSLRPRQGYGYTF	TGTGCCAGCAGTTTAAGGCCCAGACAGGGGTATGGCTACACCTTC
TRBV19	-	TRBJ1-5	few	CASRVWGNQPQHF	TGTGCCAGTAGAGTCTGGGGCAATCAGCCCCAGCATTTT
TRBV12-5	-	TRBJ1-1	few	CASGPSWAEAFF	TGTGCTAGTGGTCCCTCGTGGGCTGAAGCTTTCTTT
TRBV27	-	TRBJ1-5	few	CASSETGASNQPQHF	TGTGCCAGCAGCGAGACGGGGGCTAGCAATCAGCCCCAGCATTTT
TRBV4-1	-	TRBJ2-7	-	CTSSQDRGGGLYEQYF	TGCACCAGCAGCCAAGATAGGGGGGGAGGCCTCTACGAGCAGTACTTC
TRBV19	TRBD1	TRBJ1-1	-	CASSIQGTENTEAFF	TGTGCCAGTAGTATTCAGGGGACAGAGAACACTGAAGCTTTCTTT